This entry describes one T cell receptor beta chain. Its specificity is not known. The sample belongs to a study of cytomegalovirus exposure and HLA in healthy donors. This CDR3 is built from 17 residues. The germline CDR1 and CDR2 sequences are SEHNR and FQNEAQ (reference sequence). V shed 1 base and J shed 0 bases, with 13 bases lying between them. The PCR made use of 60 Vbeta and 13 Jbeta primers. The method was immunoSEQ multiplex PCR; TCRdb's version includes in-frame clones alone and lacks a portion of them. Of over 150,000 clones in the sample, about 63% were seen once. Notes on the study in general: TCR beta V- and J-gene trimming, according to a later analysis, was linked to a missense DCLRE1C variant. Most of the CMV-associated TCR beta chains (in a later analysis) appeared to be HLA-restricted.

The sequenced material came from PBMCs. The sequence was obtained from a woman between 35 and 50 years old in good health and CMV-seropositive. This sequence joins TRBV7-9 and TRBJ1-3, with D possibly TRBD1 on 5 matching bases. Here the CDR3 reads CASSLGTGLTSGNTIYF. The CDR3 region has the DNA TGTGCCAGCAGCTTAGGGACGGGACTGACCTCTGGAAACACCATATATTTT.